The 20 T cell receptor beta chains given below trace back to one sample, sequenced in a study of T cell responses to AZD1222 COVID-19 vaccine. Profiled with immunoSEQ multiplex PCR; TCRdb holds only in-frame clones, not every one. This table has fewer than 150,000 clones, roughly 91% appearing once. Sample: peripheral blood, taken 28 days after the second AZD1222 dose. The source of these receptors is an adult who received the AZD1222 COVID-19 vaccine.

The V call is TRBV6-1, the J call TRBJ1-1; no clear D gene. The V gene lost 7 bases and the J gene lost 1 base, with 7 bases spanning the gap. From germline, CDR1 is MNHNS and CDR2 SASEGT. The CDR3 spans 12 residues. CDR3 sequence (DNA): TGTGCCAGCACGCGCTCGAACACTGAAGCTTTCTTT. Its translation is CASTRSNTEAFF.

J is TRBJ2-4 and V is TRBV2; D remains ambiguous. Per the germline V gene, CDR1 is SNHLY and CDR2 is FYNNEI. The CDR3 covers 16 residues. V was shortened by 0 bases and J by 3 bases, with 12 bases between the two germline ends. For the CDR3, the DNA is TGTGCCAGCAGTGAAGCAGGTCGGGTGGGCAAAAACATTCAGTACTTC. Its translation: CASSEAGRVGKNIQYF.

The chain is built from TRBV19 and TRBJ1-2; D unresolved. Per germline, CDR1 LNHDA and CDR2 SQIVND (reference sequence). Deletions cut 9 bases from V and 2 bases from J, with 13 bases between. CDR3 length equals 13 residues. CDR3: CARTAIENYGYTF. In nucleotides, the CDR3 is TGTGCCAGAACAGCAATCGAAAACTATGGCTACACCTTC.

V gene TRBV9 combines with J gene TRBJ2-2; TRBD2 matches at 8 bases. Germline V gives CDR1 SGDLS, CDR2 YYNGEE. V shed 1 base and J 5 bases; nucleotides not matched to a gene: 4. The length of the CDR3 is 15 residues. CDR3 sequence: CASSVMPGGTGELFF. Written as DNA, the CDR3 is TGTGCCAGCAGCGTAATGCCGGGGGGGACCGGGGAGCTGTTTTTT.

The chain employs TRBV11-1 and TRBJ1-2, with D maybe TRBD1 (5 bases). Germline V gene lookup returns CDR1 SGHAT and CDR2 FQDESV (reference sequence). Trimming removed 5 bases at V and 5 bases at J, with 9 bases between. The CDR3 extends over 12 amino acids. The CDR3, as DNA: TGTGCCAGCAGCGAACGACAGTATGGCTACACCTTC. Protein: CASSERQYGYTF.

The V and J genes are TRBV5-4 and TRBJ1-4; D is possibly TRBD1 (5 bases). CDR3 length: 14 amino acids. With 3 bases removed from V and 5 bases from J, the gap between germline ends came to 11 bases. CDR1 and CDR2 from the germline V gene are SGHNT and YYREEE (reference sequence). CDR3 coding DNA: TGTGCCAGCAGCTCGGCAGGGACCAATGAAAAACTGTTTTTT. It translates to CASSSAGTNEKLFF. The full variable domain, in which reference TRBV5-4 and TRBJ1-4 provide the parts outside the CDR3, is ETGVTQSPTHLIKTRGQQVTLRCSSQSGHNTVSWYQQALGQGPQFIFQYYREEENGRGNFPPRFSGLQFPNYSSELNVNALELDDSALYLCASSSAGTNEKLFFGSGTQLSVL.

This rearrangement joins TRBV2 to TRBJ1-5, with no clear D. The CDR3 spans 14 residues. Looked up from germline, CDR1 is SNHLY and CDR2 is FYNNEI. V lost 2 bases and J 7 bases, leaving 12 bases between the germline ends. Written as DNA, the CDR3 is TGTGCCAGCAGTGAAATGGGTGCCGGGCAGCCCCAGCATTTT. It specifies CASSEMGAGQPQHF.

The J gene is TRBJ1-1, the V gene TRBV14, with 7 bases identical to TRBD1. The CDR3 totals 14 residues. V lost 3 bases to trimming and J lost 4 bases; unmatched junction nucleotides: 5. The germline V gene encodes CDR1 SGHDN and CDR2 FVKESK. In nucleotides, the CDR3 is TGTGCCAGCAGCCAGTACAGGACAGGCACTGAAGCTTTCTTT. Amino acids: CASSQYRTGTEAFF.

The DNA of the CDR3 is TGTGCCAGCAGCCTTTATAATTCACCCCTCCACTTT. As protein: CASSLYNSPLHF. The rearrangement uses TRBV27 and TRBJ1-6; D remains ambiguous. V was cut by 6 bases and J by 4 bases, with 4 bases left in between. CDR1 is MNHEY and CDR2 is SMNVEV in the germline V gene (reference sequence). This CDR3 is built from 12 residues.

CDR3 region: CASSSKEARTVSEAFF. CDR3 DNA: TGTGCCAGCAGCTCGAAAGAGGCGAGAACGGTCTCTGAAGCTTTCTTT. The genes are TRBV7-8 and TRBJ1-1; D gene ambiguous. Germline assignment: CDR1 SGHVS and CDR2 FQNEAQ. V lost 4 bases to trimming and J lost 6 bases, with 21 bases between them. The CDR3 covers 16 residues.

The CDR3 coding sequence is TGTGCCAGAAGCACCAACGGACAGGGTGTTTGTTGGAACACTGAAGCTTTCTTT. It translates to CARSTNGQGVCWNTEAFF. The chain couples TRBV5-3 to TRBJ1-1; 8 positions match TRBD1. TRBV5-3 is noted as an ORF with a role that remains uncertain. After removal of 4 bases from V and 1 base from J, the junction contained 15 bases not matched to a gene. This CDR3 region has 18 residues.

The chain joins TRBV6-1 to TRBJ1-5; D is uncertain. Germline CDR1 and CDR2: MNHNS and SASEGT. The CDR3 is 12 amino acids. V lost 0 bases to trimming and J lost 10 bases, with 7 bases between them. For the CDR3, the DNA is TGTGCCAGCAGTGAAGCCTCGCAACCCCAGCATTTT. Translating it yields CASSEASQPQHF.

The chain employs TRBV9 and TRBJ2-2; 13 positions match TRBD2. The V segment lost 4 bases and the J segment 8 bases; nucleotides outside the gene matches: 11. This CDR3 has 17 residues. Germline values: CDR1 SGDLS, CDR2 YYNGEE. In DNA, the CDR3 is TGTGCCAGCAGCAACCCGAGGACTAGCGGGAGTGGGGGGGAGCTGTTTTTT. Its translation is CASSNPRTSGSGGELFF.

This clone appeared once. This chain links TRBV10-1 with TRBJ2-1, with TRBD2 matching over 10 bases. Germline CDR1 and CDR2: WNHNN and SYGVQD (reference sequence). CDR3 length: 13 residues. V lost 9 bases to trimming and J lost 5 bases; unmatched junction nucleotides: 4. The CDR3 DNA follows: TGCGCCAGAGCGGGAGGGCCGCACAATGAGCAGTTCTTC. Protein product: CARAGGPHNEQFF.

V is TRBV11-2 and J is TRBJ1-1; D perhaps matches TRBD1 (6 bases). The length of the CDR3 is 17 residues. Trimming removed 1 base from V and 0 bases from J, with 15 bases in between. CDR1 and CDR2 (germline): SGHAT, FQNNGV. The CDR3 nucleotides are TGTGCCAGCAGCTTAGTAACTCAGGGGCCTATGAACACTGAAGCTTTCTTT. It specifies CASSLVTQGPMNTEAFF.

The rearrangement links TRBV27 to TRBJ1-1; D call uncertain. CDR1 and CDR2 (germline): MNHEY, SMNVEV (reference sequence). CDR3 length equals 15 residues. The V and J ends lost 0 bases and 5 bases respectively, with 13 bases between them. The CDR3 protein is CASSLSRYGGTEAFF. The CDR3 bases are TGTGCCAGCAGTTTATCGCGGTATGGAGGAACTGAAGCTTTCTTT.

This clone was seen only once. The rearrangement uses TRBV19 and TRBJ1-1, with 9 bases lining up with TRBD1. Looked up from germline, CDR1 is LNHDA and CDR2 is SQIVND (reference sequence). Trimming removed 4 bases from V and 3 bases from J; junction bases left unmatched: 3. This CDR3 has 14 amino acids. This CDR3 reads CASSTRTGDTEAFF. The CDR3 DNA follows: TGTGCCAGTAGTACGAGGACAGGGGACACTGAAGCTTTCTTT. The entire variable domain, with the rest obtained from reference TRBV19 and TRBJ1-1, is as follows: DGGITQSPKYLFRKEGQNVTLSCEQNLNHDAMYWYRQDPGQGLRLIYYSQIVNDFQKGDIAEGYSVSREKKESFPLTVTSAQKNPTAFYLCASSTRTGDTEAFFGQGTRLTVV.

The V and J genes are TRBV15 and TRBJ2-3, with D hard to call. The CDR3 spans 16 residues. V lost 1 base, J lost 6 bases, and 17 bases lay in between. Germline CDR1 reads LNHNV; CDR2 reads YYDKDF (reference sequence). CDR3 sequence: CATSRASLWGSDTQYF. The DNA of the CDR3 is TGTGCCACCAGCAGAGCCTCGCTTTGGGGATCCGATACGCAGTATTTT.

The chain carries TRBV30 and TRBJ1-1; D might be TRBD1 (6 bases). Germline CDR1 GTSNPN, CDR2 SVGIG (reference sequence). V lost 6 bases, J lost 4 bases, and 15 bases lay in between. The CDR3 consists of 13 residues. The CDR3, as DNA: TGTGCCTGTGAACAGGGACGGGGCACTGAAGCTTTCTTT. It translates to CACEQGRGTEAFF. Complete variable domain (other parts from reference TRBV30 and TRBJ1-1): SQTIHQWPATLVQPVGSPLSLECTVEGTSNPNLYWYRQAAGRGLQLLFYSVGIGQISSEVPQNLSASRPQDRQFILSSKKLLLSDSGFYLCACEQGRGTEAFFGQGTRLTVV.

The rearrangement uses TRBV18 and TRBJ1-1; 7 bases are shared with TRBD1. Germline V lookup: CDR1 KGHSH, CDR2 LQKENI. This CDR3 contains 20 residues. Trimming at V came to 6 bases and at J to 0 bases, leaving 22 bases not matched to a gene. The CDR3 nucleotides are TGTGCCAGCTCCATGATTCGACAGGGTATGTTGCCGCAGATGAACACTGAAGCTTTCTTT. It is translated as CASSMIRQGMLPQMNTEAFF.